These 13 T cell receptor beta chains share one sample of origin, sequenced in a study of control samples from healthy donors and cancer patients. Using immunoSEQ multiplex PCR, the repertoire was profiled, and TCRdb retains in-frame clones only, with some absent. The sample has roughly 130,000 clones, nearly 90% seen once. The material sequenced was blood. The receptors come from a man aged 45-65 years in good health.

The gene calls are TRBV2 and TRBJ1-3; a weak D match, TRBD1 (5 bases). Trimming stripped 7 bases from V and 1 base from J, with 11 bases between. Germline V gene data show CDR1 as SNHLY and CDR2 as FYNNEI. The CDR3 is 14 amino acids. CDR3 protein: CASTVGGSGNTIYF. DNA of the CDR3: TGTGCCAGCACCGTGGGGGGGTCTGGAAACACCATATATTTT.

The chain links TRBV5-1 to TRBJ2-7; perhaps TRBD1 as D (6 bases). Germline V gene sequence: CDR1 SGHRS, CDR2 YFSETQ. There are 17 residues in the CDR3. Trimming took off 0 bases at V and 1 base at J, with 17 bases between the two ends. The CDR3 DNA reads TGCGCCAGCAGCTTGGCAGATACAGGGAGAGGATCCTACGAGCAGTACTTC. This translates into CASSLADTGRGSYEQYF.

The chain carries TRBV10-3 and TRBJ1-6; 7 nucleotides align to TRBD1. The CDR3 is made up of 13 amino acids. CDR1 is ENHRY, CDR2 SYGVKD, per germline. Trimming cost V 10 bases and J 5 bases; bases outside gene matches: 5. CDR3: CATRDRDNSPLHF. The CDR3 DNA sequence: TGTGCCACTAGAGACAGGGATAATTCACCCCTCCACTTT.

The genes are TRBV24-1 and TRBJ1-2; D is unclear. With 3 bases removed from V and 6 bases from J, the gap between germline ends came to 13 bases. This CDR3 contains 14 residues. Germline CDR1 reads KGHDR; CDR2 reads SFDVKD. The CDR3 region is CATSDPGNRHGYTF. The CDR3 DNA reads TGTGCCACCAGTGATCCGGGTAACCGGCATGGCTACACCTTC.

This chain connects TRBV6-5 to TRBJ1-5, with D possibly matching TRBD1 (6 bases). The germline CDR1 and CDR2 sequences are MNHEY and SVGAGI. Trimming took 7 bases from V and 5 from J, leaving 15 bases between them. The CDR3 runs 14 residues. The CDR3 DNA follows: TGTGCCAGCATGGACAGCCAGGGTCATCAGCCCCAGCATTTT. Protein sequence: CASMDSQGHQPQHF.

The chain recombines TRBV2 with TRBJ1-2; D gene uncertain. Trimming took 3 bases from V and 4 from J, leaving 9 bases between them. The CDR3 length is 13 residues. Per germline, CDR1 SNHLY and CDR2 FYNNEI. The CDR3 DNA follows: TGTGCCAGCAGTGACACACCTCTCTATGGCTACACCTTC. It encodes CASSDTPLYGYTF.

The CDR3 DNA is TGCGCCAGCAGGGCCCCGGGACAGGGGGCCTACGAGCAGTACTTC. Amino acids: CASRAPGQGAYEQYF. The chain uses TRBV10-2 and TRBJ2-7; TRBD1 matches 11 bases. After removal of 6 bases from V and 2 bases from J, the junction contained 6 bases not matched to a gene. The CDR3 extends over 15 amino acids. Germline CDR1 reads WSHSY; CDR2 reads SAAADI.

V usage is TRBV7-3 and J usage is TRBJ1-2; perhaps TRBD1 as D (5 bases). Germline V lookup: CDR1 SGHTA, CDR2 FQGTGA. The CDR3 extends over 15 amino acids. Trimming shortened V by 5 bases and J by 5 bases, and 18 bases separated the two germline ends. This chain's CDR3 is CASSPQAGPRYGYTF. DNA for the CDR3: TGTGCCAGCAGCCCACAAGCGGGACCGCGATATGGCTACACCTTC. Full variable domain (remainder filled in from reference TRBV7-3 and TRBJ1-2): GAGVSQTPSNKVTEKGKYVELRCDPISGHTALYWYRQSLGQGPEFLIYFQGTGAADDSGLPNDRFFAVRPEGSVSTLKIQRTERGDSAVYLCASSPQAGPRYGYTFGSGTRLTVV.

CDR3 bases: TGCGCCAGCAGCCCTGCGGAGGAGCAGTTCTTC. Amino acid sequence: CASSPAEEQFF. J is TRBJ2-1 and V is TRBV5-1, with D unclear. V was shortened by 4 bases and J by 10 bases, with 9 bases between the two germline ends. The CDR3 length is 11 residues. Germline CDR1 SGHRS, CDR2 YFSETQ.

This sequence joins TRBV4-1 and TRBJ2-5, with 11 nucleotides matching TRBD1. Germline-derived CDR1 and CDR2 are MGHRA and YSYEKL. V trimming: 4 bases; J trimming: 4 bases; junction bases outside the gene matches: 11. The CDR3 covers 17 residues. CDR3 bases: TGCGCCAGCAGCCTCTCGCCCCGGACAGGGGGCGGAGAGACCCAGTACTTC. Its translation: CASSLSPRTGGGETQYF.

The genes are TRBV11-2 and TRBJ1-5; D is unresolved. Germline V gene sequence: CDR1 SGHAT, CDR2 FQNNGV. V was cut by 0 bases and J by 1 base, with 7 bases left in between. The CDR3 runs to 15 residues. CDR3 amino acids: CASSLEGKSNQPQHF. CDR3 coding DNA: TGTGCCAGCAGCTTAGAGGGAAAGAGCAATCAGCCCCAGCATTTT.

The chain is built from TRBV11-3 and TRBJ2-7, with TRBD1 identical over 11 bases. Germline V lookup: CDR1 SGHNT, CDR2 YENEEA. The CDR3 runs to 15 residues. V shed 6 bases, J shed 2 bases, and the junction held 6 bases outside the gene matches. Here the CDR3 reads CASSRGQGAAYEQYF. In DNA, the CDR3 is TGTGCCAGCAGTCGTGGACAGGGGGCCGCCTACGAGCAGTACTTC.

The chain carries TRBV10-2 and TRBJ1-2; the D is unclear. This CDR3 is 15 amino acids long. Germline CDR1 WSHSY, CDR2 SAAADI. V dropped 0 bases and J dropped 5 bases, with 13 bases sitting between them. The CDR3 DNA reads TGCGCCAGCAGTGAGTCGGTATGGGCCAATTATGGCTACACCTTC. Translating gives CASSESVWANYGYTF.